What follows are 14 T cell receptor beta chains derived from one specimen sequenced in a study of Graves' ophthalmopathy and Graves' hyperthyroidism. Amplified material comprised TCR beta CDR3 regions derived from RNA transcripts. Following a first-round RT-PCR that used HTBI primers, a second-round multiplex PCR was carried out. TCRdb processed the multiplex PCR reads anew with MiXCR; each CDR3 protein has one entry. The table shows about 740,000 distinct CDR3 sequences, with 35% to 50% occurring only once. Sequences were obtained from peripheral blood. These receptors were collected from an adult man with Graves' ophthalmopathy.

In its sample, this clonotype was seen a few times. A much bigger clone sits one base away, suggesting this may be a read error. This chain connects TRBV15 to TRBJ1-1; possibly TRBD1 for D (5 bases). The CDR3 runs to 17 residues. Trimming removed 0 bases from V and 6 bases from J, with 20 bases in between. Germline assignment: CDR1 LNHNV and CDR2 YYDKDF (reference sequence). CDR3 loop: CATSRDGYEGRDAEAFF. Written as DNA, the CDR3 is TGTGCCACCAGCAGAGATGGGTATGAGGGACGGGACGCTGAAGCTTTCTTT.

There are a few counts of this clonotype. This sequence joins TRBV6-6 and TRBJ1-1; a weak D match, TRBD1 (6 bases). CDR1 is MNHNY, CDR2 SVGAGI, per germline (reference sequence). CDR3 length equals 14 residues. V was shortened by 0 bases and J by 3 bases, with 8 bases between the two germline ends. CDR3 bases: TGTGCCAGCAGTTACTCGGGGGGCGACACTGAAGCTTTCTTT. As protein: CASSYSGGDTEAFF.

This clonotype was picked up one time. The junction and the germline gene differ at one end; a read error may be behind it. The chain has TRBV20-1 and TRBJ1-5, with 8 nucleotides matching TRBD1. The CDR3 is 12 amino acids. Germline V CDR1 and CDR2: DFQATT, SNEGSKA (reference sequence). The CDR3 nucleotides read TGCAGTACTAGAGATAGACAGGGGTCCCAGCATTTT. It specifies CSTRDRQGSQHF.

Ten or more counts support this clonotype. CDR3 residues: CASTKGQKNGYTF. CDR3 DNA: TGTGCCAGTACCAAGGGACAGAAGAATGGCTACACCTTC. V and J are TRBV19 and TRBJ1-2; 7 bases are shared with TRBD1. This CDR3 is 13 amino acids long. Germline assignment: CDR1 LNHDA and CDR2 SQIVND (reference sequence). V trimming: 7 bases; J trimming: 6 bases; junction bases outside the gene matches: 8.

As for this clonotype: The germline gene is not matched at one end of the junction; a read error may be the cause. This CDR3 is CASSPAGEQETQYF. CDR3 nucleotide sequence: TGTGCCAGCAGTCCCGCGGGAGAACAAGAGACCCAGTACTTC. The J gene is TRBJ2-5, the V gene TRBV10-3; 7 nucleotides line up with TRBD2. Germline V gene data show CDR1 as ENHRY and CDR2 as SYGVKD. CDR3 length: 14 amino acids.

The chain employs TRBV29-1 and TRBJ1-5; the match to TRBD1 covers 7 bases. Germline loops: CDR1 SQVTM, CDR2 ANQGSEA. V lost 7 bases and J lost 14; bases outside the gene matches: 11. This CDR3 has 11 residues. The CDR3: CSGAGTAYEHF. The CDR3 bases are TGCAGCGGCGCCGGGACAGCGTACGAGCATTTT.

The J gene is TRBJ1-2, the V gene TRBV25-1, with TRBD1 matching 11 bases. Germline CDR1 and CDR2: MGHDK and SYGVNS. The trim removed 5 bases at V and 6 bases at J, leaving 11 bases unmatched. The CDR3 contains 16 residues. CDR3 region: CASSYSRDRGFDGYTF. The CDR3, as DNA: TGTGCCAGCAGTTACTCACGGGACAGGGGGTTCGATGGCTACACCTTC.

This clonotype was observed a few times. This CDR3 is CASSSPGQANQPQHF. In DNA form, the CDR3 reads TGTGCCAGTAGTAGCCCCGGACAGGCCAATCAGCCCCAGCATTTT. This sequence joins TRBV19 and TRBJ1-5, with 7 bases identical to TRBD1. This CDR3 is 15 amino acids long. V was pared by 4 bases and J by 3 bases, with 6 bases of the junction left unmatched. From germline, CDR1 is LNHDA and CDR2 SQIVND (reference sequence).

This clonotype has a handful of counts. This chain joins TRBV20-1 and TRBJ1-5; the match to TRBD1 covers 12 bases. Looked up from germline, CDR1 is DFQATT and CDR2 is SNEGSKA (reference sequence). CDR3 size: 16 residues. The V gene end was trimmed by 5 bases and the J gene end by 7 bases; junction bases not matched to a gene: 12. The CDR3 sequence is CSAVSGTGGLRQPQHF. The CDR3, as DNA: TGCAGTGCTGTATCCGGGACAGGGGGCTTGAGGCAGCCCCAGCATTTT.

This clonotype was picked up a small number of times. The chain recombines TRBV11-3 with TRBJ1-1, with D unresolved. Trimming pared 3 bases from V and 3 bases from J, leaving 14 bases between. Germline lookup yields CDR1 SGHNT and CDR2 YENEEA. CDR3 length: 15 amino acids. In DNA form, the CDR3 reads TGTGCCAGCAGCTTGGTCCGGGGAAGGGACACTGAAGCTTTCTTT. This translates into CASSLVRGRDTEAFF.

In this sample, this clonotype turned up many times. The rearrangement links TRBV6-1 to TRBJ2-7, with D hard to call. V lost 5 bases, J lost 5 bases, and 7 bases lay in between. The CDR3 runs 11 residues. Looked up from germline, CDR1 is MNHNS and CDR2 is SASEGT. The CDR3 protein is CASSPWDEQYF. As DNA, the CDR3 is TGTGCCAGCAGTCCGTGGGACGAGCAGTACTTC.

The chain couples TRBV25-1 to TRBJ2-2; possible D gene TRBD1, 6 bases. The length of the CDR3 is 14 residues. CDR1 and CDR2 from the germline V gene are MGHDK and SYGVNS. Trimming took off 8 bases at V and 4 bases at J, with 14 bases between the two ends. The CDR3 DNA sequence: TGTGCCAGCCGGGACACAACAAGCACCGGGGAGCTGTTTTTT. It encodes CASRDTTSTGELFF.

V and J are TRBV20-1 and TRBJ1-2; a possible D gene is TRBD1 (6 bases). Germline lookup yields CDR1 DFQATT and CDR2 SNEGSKA (reference sequence). CDR3 size: 11 residues. Deletions cut 2 bases from V and 8 bases from J, with 9 bases between. The CDR3 loop is CSARKGEGYTF. The CDR3 region has the DNA TGCAGTGCTAGAAAGGGGGAGGGCTACACCTTC.

The chain couples TRBV7-9 to TRBJ2-2; D is unresolved. The germline V gene encodes CDR1 SEHNR and CDR2 FQNEAQ (reference sequence). The V gene lost 4 bases and the J gene lost 6 bases, with 9 bases spanning the gap. The CDR3 loop spans 13 amino acids. The CDR3, as DNA: TGTGCCAGCAGCTCCGTAGCTCCCGGGGAGCTGTTTTTT. Protein sequence: CASSSVAPGELFF.